A selection of T cell receptor beta chains follows, all from one sample in a study of blood T cell repertoires in COVID-19. Only in-frame clones appear in the TCRdb table, and some are missing; sequencing was by immunoSEQ multiplex PCR. This table has about 270,000 clones, 88% appearing once. Sequenced: PBMCs or T cells enriched from blood (not recorded which). The receptors originated from a woman aged 45-65 years who had recovered from COVID-19. CDR3s include the opening cysteine and the closing phenylalanine or tryptophan. D genes are given only for firm matches. A clone size is listed for some rows: how often the clone was seen (once, few, many), or a class if it is expanded.

>.|TRBV18|.|TRBJ2-3
TGTGCCAGCTCACCGGGGGCACCGCCCCGTGCAGATACGCAGTATTTT
CASSPGAPPRADTQYF
>once|TRBV28|TRBD1|TRBJ1-2
TGTGCCAGCTCGGACGGTGGGGGCAGGGGGCCATCTAACTATGGCTACACCTTC
CASSDGGGRGPSNYGYTF
>.|TRBV5-1|TRBD2|TRBJ2-2
TGCGCCAGCGCCCCAATCGGGACTAGCGGGCCCGCGAACACCGGGGAGCTGTTTTTT
CASAPIGTSGPANTGELFF
>.|TRBV3-1/TRBV3-2|.|TRBJ1-1
TGTGCCAGCAGCCCAGGGGTCAAGAACACTGAAGCTTTCTTT
CASSPGVKNTEAFF
>.|TRBV28|.|TRBJ1-1
TGTGCCAGCAGAGCATCCGTTGAAGCTTTCTTT
CASRASVEAFF
>.|TRBV27|TRBD1|TRBJ2-3
TGTGCCAGTCTGGGACAGGGGGGAACCACAGATACGCAGTATTTT
CASLGQGGTTDTQYF
>.|TRBV7-2|.|TRBJ1-2
TGTGCCAGCAGCTTAGCTGGCCAGGGTTATGGCTACACCTTC
CASSLAGQGYGYTF
>.|TRBV19|TRBD1|TRBJ2-7
TGTGCCAGTAGTCGACAGGGTAAAAGCTCCTACGAGCAGTACTTC
CASSRQGKSSYEQYF
>.|TRBV27|TRBD1|TRBJ1-2
TGTGCCAGCACCGTAACAGGGGGTGGCTTAAATGGCTACACCTTC
CASTVTGGGLNGYTF
>.|TRBV6-5|TRBD1|TRBJ1-2
TGTGCCAGCATACCCGGACAGGGGGCACGTGGCTACACCTTC
CASIPGQGARGYTF
>.|TRBV19|.|TRBJ2-1
TGTGCCAGTAACACCTACAATGAGCAGTTCTTC
CASNTYNEQFF
>.|TRBV19|.|TRBJ2-1
TGTGCCACCAAACGAGGAATCGGGGCCTACAATGAGCAGTTCTTC
CATKRGIGAYNEQFF
>.|TRBV7-3|.|TRBJ2-2
TGTGCCAGCAGCTTAAACACGGGCGGGGAGCTGTTTTTT
CASSLNTGGELFF
>.|TRBV3-1/TRBV3-2|.|TRBJ1-1
TGTGCCAGCAGCCGGAAAGGCTCATTCCCGGGAGGCAGTTTCTTT
CASSRKGSFPGGSFF
>.|TRBV28|TRBD1|TRBJ1-4
TGTGCCAGCAGGATCCCCGGGACAGGGCGTGAAAAACTGTTTTTT
CASRIPGTGREKLFF
>.|TRBV5-1|.|TRBJ1-4
TGCGCCAGCAGCTTGGGGACGTCGGGCCGACAGTGGGATAATGAAAAACTGTTTTTT
CASSLGTSGRQWDNEKLFF
>.|TRBV6-1|.|TRBJ1-3
TGTGCCAGCAGTGAACTGGGGCAGGGGACAATGAACACCATATATTTT
CASSELGQGTMNTIYF
>once|TRBV28|TRBD1|TRBJ1-6
TGTGCCAGCAGTTCTCCGGGACAGGTGAATTCACCCCTCCACTTT
CASSSPGQVNSPLHF
>.|TRBV5-4|TRBD1|TRBJ2-1
TGTGCCAGCAGCTTCTGGTCAGGGGGCCGGTACAATGAGCAGTTCTTC
CASSFWSGGRYNEQFF
>.|TRBV6-5|TRBD2|TRBJ2-1
TGTGCCAGCATCAACCGGGAGGGGAATTACAATGAGCAGTTCTTC
CASINREGNYNEQFF
>.|TRBV27|TRBD2|TRBJ2-7
TGTGCCAGCAGTTTATCTGCCGACATTGGCGGGAGTGGGAACGAGCAGTACTTC
CASSLSADIGGSGNEQYF
>few|TRBV6-2/TRBV6-3|.|TRBJ1-5
TGTGCCAGCAGCATAACAGGGAGCAATCAGCCCCAGCATTTT
CASSITGSNQPQHF
>.|TRBV7-2|.|TRBJ1-1
TGTGCCAGCAGCTTACAGGTATTGGTGAACACTGAAGCTTTCTTT
CASSLQVLVNTEAFF
>.|TRBV19|.|TRBJ1-3
TGTGCCAGCAAACGCGGGGGGGGCTCTGGAAACACCATATATTTT
CASKRGGGSGNTIYF
>.|TRBV5-5|TRBD2|TRBJ2-7
TGTGCCAGCAGCTTCTTAGCGGGGTTGACCTCCTACGAGCAGTACTTC
CASSFLAGLTSYEQYF
>.|TRBV28|TRBD2|TRBJ2-5
TGTGCCAGCAGGAGGACTAGCGGGGGGAGGGAGACCCAGTACTTC
CASRRTSGGRETQYF
>.|TRBV7-8|TRBD2|TRBJ2-7
TGTGCCAGCAGCTCCGAGCGATTAGCGGGAACCTACGAGCAGTACTTC
CASSSERLAGTYEQYF
>.|TRBV3-1/TRBV3-2|TRBD2|TRBJ2-2
TGTGCCAGCAGCCCCCGGGGGGGGCAGAACACCGGGGAGCTGTTTTTT
CASSPRGGQNTGELFF
>.|TRBV12-5|TRBD1|TRBJ2-2
TGTGCTAGTGGTTCAGGACAGGCGGGCACCGGGGAGCTGTTTTTT
CASGSGQAGTGELFF
>.|TRBV7-9|TRBD2|TRBJ2-1
TGTGCCAGCAGCTCGTCGCGGGAGGGCGTCGGCAATGAGCAGTTCTTC
CASSSSREGVGNEQFF
>few|TRBV5-1|.|TRBJ1-1
TGCGCCAGCAGCCCATGGACAGTCGAACGCCCTGAAGCTTTCTTT
CASSPWTVERPEAFF
>.|TRBV11-2|.|TRBJ2-7
TGTGCCAGCAGCGTAACAGGGCCAGCGCCCTACGAGCAGTACTTC
CASSVTGPAPYEQYF
>.|TRBV7-2|.|TRBJ1-2
TGTGCCAGCAGCCTGAGCCTGGGAGAGGCCTCTGGCTACACCTTC
CASSLSLGEASGYTF